This T cell receptor (beta chain) appears in the sequencing data of a study of cytomegalovirus exposure and HLA in healthy donors. Study-level background: Membership in the Caucasian-associated ancestry cluster was found for 65% to 85% of approximately 380 genotyped donors. Study results and limitations: Later work associated more than 15,000 TCR beta sequences with HLA alleles at 0.05 false discovery rate. CMV serostatus was the sole immune exposure information available.

With 60 Vbeta and 13 Jbeta primers, the PCR was carried out. Original methodology: Roughly 11 million of the 80 million or so unique TCR beta chains counted in a later analysis were shared. Clones were sequenced by immunoSEQ multiplex PCR, and TCRdb holds only the in-frame ones, with some missing. Clone size and V and J calls were adopted from that table, with D and trimming inferred from the DNA. The sample includes tens of thousands of clones, just under 80% of them seen just once. Of note for this clone: Its target is not known.

J was trimmed by 2 bases and V by 5 bases; bases with no gene match: 4. The CDR3 length is 15 residues. Germline V gene sequence: CDR1 MDHEN, CDR2 SYDVKM. This TCR came from a male donor in good health and CMV-seropositive. The chain couples TRBV28 to TRBJ2-2; TRBD1 matches 8 bases. Sequenced: PBMCs. The CDR3 bases are TGTGCCAGCAGTAGCGGACAGGGAAACACCGGGGAGCTGTTTTTT. It encodes CASSSGQGNTGELFF.